Listed below are T cell receptor beta chains from one sample, sequenced in a study of blood T cell repertoires in COVID-19. Produced via immunoSEQ multiplex PCR; TCRdb's table is partial and in-frame only. The top ten clones hold about 2.3% of a sample with some 160,000 clones, more than 75% of them seen once. The sample comprised peripheral blood. The origin of the receptors is a man aged 18 to 29 with acute or convalescent COVID-19. CDR3s include the opening cysteine and the closing phenylalanine or tryptophan. The listing skips clone size in some rows; elsewhere it reads once, few, many or a size class.

CDR3	J	size	V
CASSLLAGTDTQYF	TRBJ2-3	-	TRBV27
CASFDRGPKSPTEAFF	TRBJ1-1	-	TRBV27
CASSPTDAEAFF	TRBJ1-1	-	TRBV9
CASSQGWQKQETQYF	TRBJ2-5	-	TRBV3-1/TRBV3-2
CASSLRSGDGYTF	TRBJ1-2	-	TRBV5-6
CSVASRIKQGAGTEAFF	TRBJ1-1	-	TRBV29-1
CASSPSNEPNTEAFF	TRBJ1-1	-	TRBV18
CASNPTASSYNEQFF	TRBJ2-1	once	TRBV6-5
CATVRDFQETQYF	TRBJ2-5	-	TRBV2
CAGGAGGLNEKLFF	TRBJ1-4	-	TRBV19
CATSTLGSYGYTF	TRBJ1-2	-	TRBV15
CASSPPKTGWFNEQFF	TRBJ2-1	-	TRBV5-4
CASSQEEDRGTEAFF	TRBJ1-1	-	TRBV4-1
CATSDSPSGRADTQYF	TRBJ2-3	-	TRBV24-1
CSVGKLGGEDGYTF	TRBJ1-2	-	TRBV29-1
CASSLEESGNSYNEQFF	TRBJ2-1	-	TRBV5-1
CSGGGENYGYTF	TRBJ1-2	-	TRBV29-1
CASTSGGGLSSGNTIYF	TRBJ1-3	-	TRBV6-8
CACHGPVTGELFF	TRBJ2-2	-	TRBV30
CASMKAEWYGGGYTF	TRBJ1-2	once	TRBV19
CASSLLGGKETQYF	TRBJ2-5	-	TRBV3-1/TRBV3-2
CASSSSGTGLAGFTNEQFF	TRBJ2-1	-	TRBV7-8
CASSPRGGVTEAFF	TRBJ1-1	-	TRBV18
CASSLWAGNNQPQHF	TRBJ1-5	-	TRBV6-6
CSVGGWANEKLFF	TRBJ1-4	-	TRBV29-1
CASSLYRGTDTQYF	TRBJ2-3	-	TRBV7-6
CASSLVRGPSGNTIYF	TRBJ1-3	-	TRBV7-2
CASSPRGLTEAFF	TRBJ1-1	-	TRBV11-3
CASSLGTGNEAFF	TRBJ1-1	-	TRBV5-1